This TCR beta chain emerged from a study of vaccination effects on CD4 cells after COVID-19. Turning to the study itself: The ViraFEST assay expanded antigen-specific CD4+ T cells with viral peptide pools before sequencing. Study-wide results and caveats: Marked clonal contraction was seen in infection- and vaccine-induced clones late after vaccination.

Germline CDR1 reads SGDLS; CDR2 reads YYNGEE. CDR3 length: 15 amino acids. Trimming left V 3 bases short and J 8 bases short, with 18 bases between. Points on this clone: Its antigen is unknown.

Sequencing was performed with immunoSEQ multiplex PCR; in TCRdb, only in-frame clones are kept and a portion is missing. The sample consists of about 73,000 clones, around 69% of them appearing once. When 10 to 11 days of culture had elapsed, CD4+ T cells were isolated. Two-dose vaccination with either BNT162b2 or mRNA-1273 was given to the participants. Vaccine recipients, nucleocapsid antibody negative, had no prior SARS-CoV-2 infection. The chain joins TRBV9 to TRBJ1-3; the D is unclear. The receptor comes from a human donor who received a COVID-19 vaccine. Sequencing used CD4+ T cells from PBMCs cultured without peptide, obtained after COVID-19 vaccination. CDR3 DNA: TGTGCCAGCAGCGAGCGCGGACTGCCTCGGGACACCATATATTTT. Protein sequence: CASSERGLPRDTIYF.